This T cell receptor (beta chain) stems from a study of Ad26.COV2.S vaccination and SARS-CoV-2 variants. The treatment: roughly 19 received Ad26.COV2.S at low or high dose, single or two shots; 5 received placebo; per-sample allocation not given. Specimens were obtained on day 63 following the first vaccine or placebo injection. Immunization relied on an Ad26 vector, which expressed Wuhan-strain SARS-CoV-2 spike. This table comes from immunoSEQ multiplex PCR, and its TCRdb copy is limited to in-frame clones, with some not included. The sample records some 250,000 clones, over 75% being singletons. CDR1 is MDHEN and CDR2 is SYDVKM in the germline V gene. The V end lost 5 bases, the J end lost 0 bases, and 14 bases lay between the germline ends. The CDR3 spans 17 residues.

The clonotype was recovered from a person aged 18-60 years who received the Ad26.COV2.S COVID-19 vaccine or a placebo. The chain employs TRBV28 and TRBJ2-6, with D tentatively TRBD1 or TRBD2 (5 bases each). The sequenced sample was peripheral blood, obtained in a trial of Ad26.COV2.S vaccine versus placebo. CDR3 residues: CASSGPGRSSGANVLTF. The CDR3 DNA reads TGTGCCAGCAGTGGACCGGGACGGAGCTCTGGGGCCAACGTCCTGACTTTC. Drawing the rest from reference TRBV28 and TRBJ2-6, the complete variable domain is DVKVTQSSRYLVKRTGEKVFLECVQDMDHENMFWYRQDPGLGLRLIYFSYDVKMKEKGDIPEGYSVSREKKERFSLILESASTNQTSMYLCASSGPGRSSGANVLTFGAGSRLTVL.